The TCR beta chain described here comes from a study of radiotherapy plus CTLA-4 blockade in lung cancer (dated by TCRdb to between 2018 and 2020). Context from the whole study: Among enrolled patients, 15% to 20% had an objective response and 30% to 40% reached disease control.

CDR3 length: 13 amino acids, cysteine to phenylalanine. Only CDR3 DNA is held: 39 bases, read in frame from base 1. V lost 6 bases and J lost 1 base; the stretch between them is 9 bases long. CDR1 KGHSH and CDR2 LQKENI were looked up in the germline V gene. What the research found in general, with its limitations: Early dynamic changes in blood T cell clones, together with increased serum interferon-beta after radiation, were reported as the strongest predictors of response. TCR clones derived from tumors expanded in peripheral blood after treatment with radiotherapy and ipilimumab.

In this study, focal radiation therapy paired with CTLA-4 blockade (ipilimumab) was tested in patients who had chemo-refractory metastatic non-small-cell lung cancer. In regard to this clone: Its specific antigen is unknown. Per-base qualities were not stored, and no clone one base away is much larger.

The library came from the immunoSEQ multiplex PCR assay. This is the immuneACCESS table as TCRdb keeps it, with only in-frame sequences that have V and J called. A part of the clones is gone; compared with another copy, unresolved V genes explain less than half, and the rest is unexplained. Present in this sample are over 75,000 clones, 83% of which were seen just once. The top ten constitute roughly 0.84% of the sample. The chain employs TRBV18 and TRBJ2-5, and the D gene may be TRBD2, 5 bases matching. The sample was peripheral blood, taken from a patient treated with radiotherapy plus ipilimumab. The sequence derives from a human donor with non-small cell lung cancer who had stable disease on radiotherapy plus ipilimumab. For the CDR3, the sequence is CASSSGFQETQYF. The sequenced DNA: TGTGCCAGCTCGTCGGGGTTCCAAGAGACCCAGTACTTC.